This TCR beta chain was recovered during a study of T cells in localized non-small cell lung cancer. Notes on the study in general: Appearing in adjacent lung were a median roughly 57 of the top 100 tumor clones. Patients showing higher blood T cell density tended to see longer overall survival. Maximal T cell clonality occurred in uninvolved adjacent lung, with tumor ranking below it.

This clone has just a few counts. Its antigen is not known. Looked up from germline, CDR1 is SEHNR and CDR2 is FQNEAQ (reference sequence). The V and J ends lost 7 bases and 0 bases respectively, with 12 bases between them. This CDR3 contains 14 residues. TCRdb's table, derived via immunoSEQ multiplex PCR, lists solely in-frame clones and lacks some. The table shows 10,000 to 12,000 clones, with over 65% occurring only once. The source material was peripheral blood, sampled before any cancer treatment. This chain links TRBV7-9 with TRBJ1-1; no definite D call. The TCR was taken from a male donor aged 60 or over with stage I lung adenocarcinoma. CDR3 amino acids: CASMPGDLNTEAFF. The CDR3, as DNA: TGTGCCAGCATGCCGGGAGACCTGAACACTGAAGCTTTCTTT.